The 20 T cell receptor beta chains below all came from one sample that was sequenced in a study of blood T cell repertoires in COVID-19. Assay: immunoSEQ multiplex PCR; the TCRdb copy retains only in-frame clones and omits some. The profile shows 250,000 to 300,000 clones, around 93% of them singletons. Sequencing was carried out using PBMCs or T cells enriched from blood (not recorded which). The receptor source for this set is a human donor in a cohort exposed to, infected with or recovered from COVID-19 (not recorded which). The donor label of this sample is uncertain.

This sequence joins TRBV6-5 and TRBJ2-1; no clear D gene. Trimming stripped 7 bases from V and 6 bases from J, with 16 bases between. Germline V gives CDR1 MNHEY, CDR2 SVGAGI. The CDR3 loop spans 14 amino acids. CDR3 DNA: TGTGCCAGCATCCTTCCTCACATCCCCAATGAGCAGTTCTTC. Amino acid sequence: CASILPHIPNEQFF.

This clone was observed a few times. V gene TRBV11-1 combines with J gene TRBJ1-1; 7 bases are shared with TRBD1. The V gene's germline CDR1 is SGHAT and CDR2 FQDESV (reference sequence). The J segment lost 8 bases and the V segment lost 5 bases, leaving 8 bases of the junction unmatched. The CDR3 consists of 13 residues. The CDR3 bases are TGTGCCAGCAGCACAACTCCGGACAGGGAAGCTTTCTTT. As protein: CASSTTPDREAFF.

This chain joins TRBV4-2 and TRBJ2-1; 13 nucleotides agree with TRBD2. Germline lookup yields CDR1 LGHNA and CDR2 YNFKEQ. The CDR3 consists of 17 residues. Unmatched junction bases numbered 8, after V lost 4 bases and J lost 5 bases. CDR3 sequence: CASSLGLAGASDNEQFF. The CDR3 nucleotides read TGTGCCAGCAGCCTAGGACTAGCGGGGGCTTCGGACAATGAGCAGTTCTTC.

This chain links TRBV28 with TRBJ2-3; 10 bases map to TRBD1. Per the germline V gene, CDR1 is MDHEN and CDR2 is SYDVKM. V was clipped by 1 base and J by 1 base; unmatched bases: 14. The length of the CDR3 is 20 residues. The DNA of the CDR3 is TGTGCCAGCAGTTTATTACGCCGGGACAGGGGAGCAGAGGGCACAGATACGCAGTATTTT. This codes for CASSLLRRDRGAEGTDTQYF.

The V gene is TRBV3-1 (or the pseudogene TRBV3-2), the J gene TRBJ2-5; D might be TRBD2 (5 bases). The CDR3 has 14 residues. V lost 4 bases and J lost 2, with 11 bases in between. Germline V gives CDR1 LGHDT, CDR2 YNNKEL (reference sequence). The CDR3 DNA is TGTGCCAGCAGCCCCAGAGGGAAACAAGAGACCCAGTACTTC. Its translation: CASSPRGKQETQYF.

This chain links TRBV5-1 with TRBJ2-3; a weak D match, TRBD1 (6 bases). The CDR3 has 15 amino acids. Per the germline V gene, CDR1 is SGHRS and CDR2 is YFSETQ. V was trimmed by 5 bases and J by 0 bases, leaving 13 bases between them. In nucleotides, the CDR3 is TGCGCCAGCAGACAACAGGGAACTAGCACAGATACGCAGTATTTT. Translation: CASRQQGTSTDTQYF. Full variable domain (missing parts from reference TRBV5-1 and TRBJ2-3): KAGVTQTPRYLIKTRGQQVTLSCSPISGHRSVSWYQQTPGQGLQFLFEYFSETQRNKGNFPGRFSGRQFSNSRSEMNVSTLELGDSALYLCASRQQGTSTDTQYFGPGTRLTVL.

The chain recombines TRBV27 with TRBJ2-5; 9 nucleotides align to TRBD1. There are 14 residues in the CDR3. V shed 6 bases and J 1 base; nucleotides not matched to a gene: 3. Germline V lookup: CDR1 MNHEY, CDR2 SMNVEV (reference sequence). DNA of the CDR3: TGTGCCAGCAGCCAGACAGGGGGCCAAGAGACCCAGTACTTC. As protein: CASSQTGGQETQYF.

V usage is TRBV11-2 and J usage is TRBJ1-2, with TRBD1 as a possible D gene (5 bases). V lost 3 bases to trimming and J lost 4 bases, with 24 bases between them. The CDR3 spans 18 residues. CDR1 is SGHAT, CDR2 FQNNGV, per germline. CDR3 loop: CASSFPLGGQHPIYGYTF. The CDR3 bases are TGTGCCAGCAGCTTCCCGCTCGGGGGTCAGCACCCGATCTATGGCTACACCTTC.

This rearrangement joins TRBV19 to TRBJ2-5; possibly TRBD1 for D (6 bases). V shed 5 bases and J shed 7 bases, with 17 bases lying between them. The CDR3 runs to 14 residues. Germline CDR1 LNHDA, CDR2 SQIVND (reference sequence). CDR3 bases: TGTGCCAGTAGTCCTAGAGGGGGAAGAGTGACCCAGTACTTC. Its translation: CASSPRGGRVTQYF.

This rearrangement joins TRBV19 to TRBJ2-5, with 7 bases aligning to TRBD1. The CDR3 consists of 14 residues. Germline-derived CDR1 and CDR2 are LNHDA and SQIVND (reference sequence). The V and J ends lost 4 bases and 2 bases, in that order; junction bases with no gene match: 4. The CDR3 bases are TGTGCCAGTAGTACCCTGGGACAGCAAGAGACCCAGTACTTC. Amino acid sequence: CASSTLGQQETQYF.

The chain couples TRBV6-2 or TRBV6-3 to TRBJ2-7, with 7 bases aligning to TRBD1. The CDR3 length is 15 residues. Germline V gene lookup returns CDR1 MNHEY and CDR2 SVGEGT. Trimming at V came to 3 bases and at J to 2 bases, leaving 7 bases not matched to a gene. The CDR3 loop reads CASSYRAGGAYEQYF. DNA of the CDR3: TGTGCCAGCAGTTATCGTGCAGGGGGTGCCTACGAGCAGTACTTC.

This clone was counted at least ten times. The chain carries TRBV7-2 and TRBJ2-7; TRBD2 agrees at 7 bases. This CDR3 has 15 amino acids. V shed 1 base, J shed 3 bases, and the junction held 6 bases outside the gene matches. The germline V gene has CDR1 SGHTA and CDR2 FQGNSA. The CDR3 DNA follows: TGTGCCAGCAGCTTAGTGACTAGCCCGAACTACGAGCAGTACTTC. Translated, it gives CASSLVTSPNYEQYF.

The rearrangement joins TRBV5-1 to TRBJ2-2; D is possibly TRBD1 (7 bases). The CDR3 is 16 residues long. Germline V gene sequence: CDR1 SGHRS, CDR2 YFSETQ. V lost 5 bases and J 3 bases, leaving 17 bases between the germline ends. The CDR3 DNA is TGCGCCAGCAGTCGACAGGGAGGAGGGGACACCGGGGAGCTGTTTTTT. Its translation: CASSRQGGGDTGELFF.

V usage is TRBV5-6 and J usage is TRBJ2-4, with unresolved D. Per germline, CDR1 SGHDT and CDR2 YYEEEE. Trimming cost V 2 bases and J 3 bases, with 6 bases left between them. The CDR3 is 13 residues long. CDR3 residues: CASSFSDKNIQYF. In nucleotides, the CDR3 is TGTGCCAGCAGCTTTAGTGACAAAAACATTCAGTACTTC.

CDR3 protein: CASSYGGGTDTQYF. DNA for the CDR3: TGTGCCAGCAGTTACGGCGGGGGCACAGATACGCAGTATTTT. This chain connects TRBV6-5 to TRBJ2-3; TRBD2 might be the D (6 bases). Per germline, CDR1 MNHEY and CDR2 SVGAGI. The CDR3 has 14 amino acids. V gave up 2 bases and J gave up 1 base, with 7 bases separating them.

This clone was observed a single time. The chain combines TRBV6-5 with TRBJ2-7, with 11 bases matching TRBD2. Germline V gene lookup returns CDR1 MNHEY and CDR2 SVGAGI. V shed 6 bases, J shed 2 bases, and the junction held 6 bases outside the gene matches. The CDR3 spans 15 residues. CDR3 coding DNA: TGTGCCAGCAGCTTAGCGGGGGGGAAAACCTACGAGCAGTACTTC. Encoded protein: CASSLAGGKTYEQYF.

Only one count was recorded for this clone. The CDR3 nucleotides read TGCGCCAGCAGCCCGCGGGGGACGGAATTGTATGGCTACACCTTC. This encodes CASSPRGTELYGYTF. The chain uses TRBV5-1 and TRBJ1-2; D is perhaps TRBD1 (5 bases). The CDR3 has 15 amino acids. Germline V CDR1 and CDR2: SGHRS, YFSETQ. V was cut by 4 bases and J by 5 bases, with 18 bases left in between.

V is TRBV27 and J is TRBJ2-7; 7 nucleotides align to TRBD1. Trimming cost V 5 bases and J 0 bases; bases outside gene matches: 4. The CDR3 is 14 amino acids. From germline, CDR1 is MNHEY and CDR2 SMNVEV (reference sequence). CDR3 region: CASSAGGYSYEQYF. The CDR3 region has the DNA TGTGCCAGCAGTGCAGGGGGTTACTCCTACGAGCAGTACTTC.

V gene TRBV4-3 combines with J gene TRBJ2-2, with D unresolved. This CDR3 is built from 16 residues. Germline CDR1 LGHNA, CDR2 YSLEER. V was shortened by 0 bases and J by 1 base, with 9 bases between the two germline ends. CDR3 DNA: TGCGCCAGCAGCCAAGACAGGTCTGGGAACACCGGGGAGCTGTTTTTT. This codes for CASSQDRSGNTGELFF.

The rearrangement uses TRBV14 and TRBJ1-2; the D gene is possibly TRBD1 (5 bases). From germline, CDR1 is SGHDN and CDR2 FVKESK. This CDR3 contains 13 residues. V was pared by 3 bases and J by 4 bases, with 9 bases between. CDR3 sequence: CASSHDSSYGYTF. CDR3 coding DNA: TGTGCCAGCAGCCACGACAGTTCCTATGGCTACACCTTC.